This T cell receptor beta chain was observed in a study of CD8 T cells in ankylosing spondylitis (dated by TCRdb to between 2016 and 2019). Some background on the complete study: To find TCR variants linked to disease, the study profiled T cell receptor beta repertoires in ankylosing spondylitis patients and healthy donors. Samples of peripheral blood were taken, and for ankylosing spondylitis patients, synovial fluid was collected as well. The whole study cohort included 85 to 120 healthy donors and some 27 ankylosing spondylitis patients. What the research found in general, with its limitations: A TCR beta motif made up of several highly homologous amino acid variants appeared to be characteristic of blood from ankylosing spondylitis patients. The disease-linked clones were reported as significantly enriched in matched synovial fluid samples from ankylosing spondylitis patients. A CD8+ phenotype was shown by the disease-linked clones, which were found at relatively low frequencies in peripheral blood. Some TCR beta motif variants had previously been reported in synovial fluid and blood of reactive arthritis patients, which suggested common disease-initiation mechanisms.

The germline V gene sets CDR1 to SGHRS and CDR2 to YFSETQ. The CDR3, cysteine through phenylalanine, is 13 amino acids long. Left in the record is the CDR3 DNA by itself, 39 bases read in frame from the first base. Trimming at the junction amounts to 1 base on V and 4 bases on J, and the germline ends lie 8 bases apart. Sequencing relied on an Illumina HiSeq 2500. TCR beta libraries were prepared by quantitative 5'-RACE with molecular barcodes. Turning to the authors' computational methods: A new computational method, built on a probabilistic model of VDJ rearrangement, was used to identify disease-linked TCR variants. TCRdb itself trimmed the public reads at Q25 with fastp, ran MiXCR and retained productive beta chains. When rows share a CDR3 protein, they turn into one entry using the most common DNA and genes. The V and J calls reflect TCRdb's pipeline rather than the authors' work. The sample data list over 700,000 distinct CDR3 sequences, and around 20% of these were observed just once. Jointly, the top ten make up about a fifth of the sample.

On this clonotype itself: The specificity of this receptor is unknown. One base away there is no much larger clone; base qualities are not given.

The sequence was collected from a male donor with ankylosing spondylitis. The sequenced material came from blood, either unsorted or a sorted T cell fraction (not recorded which). Recombination linked TRBV5-1 to TRBJ1-1; the D gene remains uncertain. The DNA is TGCGCCAGCAGCTTGTCAGCTGTCACTGAAGCTTTCTTT. Translated, it gives CASSLSAVTEAFF.